Each of the 25 T cell receptor beta chains below was sequenced from the same sample in a study of glioma-infiltrating T cells. The iRepertoire nested amplicon-rescue multiplex PCR amplified TCR alpha and beta CDR3s from RNA. TCRdb re-called the multiplex PCR reads with MiXCR, one entry per CDR3 protein. In the table there are 2,500 to 3,000 distinct CDR3 sequences, around a third of which are singletons. The sample was glioma tissue, nonneoplastic brain tissue, or PBMCs (not recorded which). Receptor source: a human donor with low-grade glioma or glioblastoma, undergoing nonglioma brain surgery, or in good health (not recorded which).

By share, this clonotype counts as medium-sized. The chain links TRBV3-1 to TRBJ1-2; tentatively, D is TRBD1 (5 bases). Trimming cost V 4 bases and J 11 bases, with 11 bases left between them. The CDR3 spans 11 residues. The germline V gene has CDR1 LGHDT and CDR2 YNNKEL (reference sequence). The CDR3 nucleotides read TGTGCCAGCAGCCCAGGCAGGGAGTACACCTTC. It is translated as CASSPGREYTF.

By its share, this clonotype is medium-sized. The chain recombines TRBV2 with TRBJ1-2; no definite D call. V was trimmed by 1 base and J by 3 bases, leaving 6 bases between them. The CDR3 spans 13 residues. Germline-derived CDR1 and CDR2 are SNHLY and FYNNEI. The CDR3 DNA sequence: TGTGCCAGCAGTGAAGTGTCCTACTATGGCTACACCTTC. This translates into CASSEVSYYGYTF.

At least ten counts were recorded for this clonotype. This chain uses TRBV19 with TRBJ2-6; D gene unclear. This CDR3 comprises 14 residues. Trimming cost V 4 bases and J 0 bases, with 4 bases left between them. The germline V gene has CDR1 LNHDA and CDR2 SQIVND (reference sequence). For the CDR3, the DNA is TGTGCCAGTAGTAAGGGCTCTGGGGCCAACGTCCTGACTTTC. Encoded protein: CASSKGSGANVLTF. Filled out from reference TRBV19 and TRBJ2-6, the complete variable domain reads DGGITQSPKYLFRKEGQNVTLSCEQNLNHDAMYWYRQDPGQGLRLIYYSQIVNDFQKGDIAEGYSVSREKKESFPLTVTSAQKNPTAFYLCASSKGSGANVLTFGAGSRLTVL.

Comments on this clonotype: A junction boundary mismatches the germline segment, possibly from a read error. V gene TRBV7-2 combines with J gene TRBJ1-1; 8 bases are a match to TRBD1. Germline assignment: CDR1 SGHTA and CDR2 FQGNSA. This CDR3 spans 13 amino acids. The CDR3 loop is CASRSDRDTEALF. CDR3 nucleotide sequence: TGTGCCAGCAGATCGGACAGGGACACTGAAGCTTTATTT.

With respect to this clonotype: Relative to the germline gene, one junction end is altered; a read error may explain this. V gene TRBV6-1 combines with J gene TRBJ1-2, with D unresolved. The CDR3 sequence is 14 residues long. In germline, CDR1 is MNHNS, CDR2 SASEGT. DNA of the CDR3: TGTTCCAGCAGCAACTCTCGACACAACTATAACTACACCTTC. Amino acids: CSSSNSRHNYNYTF.

This clonotype is deemed medium-sized. This sequence joins TRBV12-3 or TRBV12-4 and TRBJ1-3; tentatively, D is TRBD1 (5 bases). CDR3 length: 15 residues. Trimming pared 5 bases from V and 1 base from J, leaving 12 bases between. Here the CDR3 reads CASSQQVPSGNTIYF. DNA of the CDR3: TGTGCCAGCAGTCAACAGGTACCATCTGGAAACACCATATATTTT.

J is TRBJ2-1 and V is TRBV6-5, with D possibly matching TRBD1 (5 bases). CDR1 and CDR2 (germline): MNHEY, SVGAGI. V lost 5 bases, J lost 9 bases, and 14 bases lay in between. This CDR3 has 13 residues. As DNA, the CDR3 is TGTGCCAGCAGTACCCCTGGGGCACCTGAGCAGTTCTTC. As protein: CASSTPGAPEQFF.

This clonotype came up once. The chain combines TRBV6-5 with TRBJ2-5; TRBD1 is a possible D gene (5 bases). In germline, CDR1 is MNHEY, CDR2 SVGAGI. This CDR3 comprises 14 residues. V lost 7 bases, J lost 5 bases, and 17 bases lay in between. This CDR3 reads CASIYWSRAETQYF. For the CDR3, the DNA is TGTGCCAGCATTTATTGGTCCAGGGCCGAGACCCAGTACTTC.

This clonotype is medium-sized (0.01 to 0.1%) within its sample. The chain carries TRBV12-5 and TRBJ1-1; TRBD1 is a possible D gene (6 bases). Germline V lookup: CDR1 LGHNT, CDR2 FRNRAP. V gave up 5 bases and J gave up 4 bases, with 17 bases separating them. This CDR3 is 15 amino acids long. This CDR3 is CASGTRGGGGTEAFF. In DNA form, the CDR3 reads TGTGCTAGTGGTACCCGTGGAGGAGGGGGCACTGAAGCTTTCTTT.

This clonotype counts as medium-sized (0.01 to 0.1%). The chain is built from TRBV6-1 and TRBJ2-7, with D possibly called TRBD1 or TRBD2 (5 bases each). Trimming took 5 bases from V and 7 from J, leaving 15 bases between them. From germline, CDR1 is MNHNS and CDR2 SASEGT. This CDR3 has 13 residues. The CDR3 is CASSTPGTGEQYF. Here the CDR3 DNA reads TGTGCCAGCAGTACCCCCGGGACGGGAGAGCAGTACTTC.

This clonotype has more than one count but fewer than ten. The rearrangement links TRBV5-6 to TRBJ2-3; TRBD2 is a possible D gene (5 bases). Trimming removed 1 base from V and 0 bases from J, with 15 bases in between. This CDR3 comprises 17 residues. CDR1 SGHDT and CDR2 YYEEEE come from the germline V gene. CDR3 sequence: CASSLMAAEPSTDTQYF. The CDR3 DNA is TGTGCCAGCAGCTTGATGGCAGCGGAGCCTAGCACAGATACGCAGTATTTT.

This chain links TRBV7-9 with TRBJ2-5; D gene uncertain. V lost 7 bases and J 5 bases, leaving 14 bases between the germline ends. The V gene's germline CDR1 is SEHNR and CDR2 FQNEAQ (reference sequence). This CDR3 is built from 13 residues. The CDR3 sequence is CASNPPDYETQYF. As DNA, the CDR3 is TGTGCCAGCAACCCACCTGATTACGAGACCCAGTACTTC.

Of note for this clonotype: Compared with germline, one end of the junction differs, possibly owing to a read error. This chain connects TRBV7-2 to TRBJ1-5; D uncertain. Germline lookup yields CDR1 SGHTA and CDR2 FQGNSA. CDR3 length: 13 residues. The CDR3 spells CASSPGGYQPQHF. The CDR3 nucleotides are TGTGCGAGCAGCCCGGGCGGCTATCAGCCCCAGCATTTT.

This clonotype is categorized as medium-sized. This chain joins TRBV18 and TRBJ2-3; TRBD1 is a possible D gene (5 bases). Germline V gene sequence: CDR1 KGHSH, CDR2 LQKENI. The ends were cut back, 6 bases at V and 2 bases at J, with 12 bases in the middle. This CDR3 has 14 residues. The CDR3 region has the DNA TGTGCCAGCTCTCTCGACAGTAACACAGATACGCAGTATTTT. It specifies CASSLDSNTDTQYF.

This clonotype was observed many times. The CDR3 nucleotides read TGTGCCAGCAGCCAAGCCGGAGATCAGCCCCAGCATTTT. This translates into CASSQAGDQPQHF. The chain has TRBV3-1 and TRBJ1-5; no firm D call. Germline assignment: CDR1 LGHDT and CDR2 YNNKEL (reference sequence). This CDR3 region has 13 residues. Deletions cut 1 base from V and 5 bases from J, with 6 bases between. The full variable domain, its missing parts supplied by reference TRBV3-1 and TRBJ1-5, is DTAVSQTPKYLVTQMGNDKSIKCEQNLGHDTMYWYKQDSKKFLKIMFSYNNKELIINETVPNRFSPKSPDKAHLNLHINSLELGDSAVYFCASSQAGDQPQHFGDGTRLSIL.

Comment on this clonotype: A read error may account for a junction end that differs from germline. This sequence joins TRBV5-1 and TRBJ2-7; 9 positions agree with TRBD2. Germline CDR1 and CDR2: SGHRS and YFSETQ. The CDR3 runs to 15 residues. The CDR3: CTSSLGAGGPCEQYF. The CDR3 coding sequence is TGCACCAGCAGCTTGGGAGCGGGGGGACCCTGCGAGCAGTACTTC.

This clonotype is labeled medium-sized. This chain links TRBV3-1 with TRBJ1-2, with D hard to call. V lost 0 bases and J lost 8, with 7 bases in between. The CDR3 has 12 residues. CDR1 and CDR2 (germline): LGHDT, YNNKEL (reference sequence). CDR3 region: CASSQDWFGYTF. CDR3 in DNA: TGTGCCAGCAGCCAAGATTGGTTCGGCTACACCTTC.

This clonotype was picked up many times. In DNA form, the CDR3 reads TGTGCCAGCAGCACGACCGGGGGAGATACGCAGTATTTT. Amino acids: CASSTTGGDTQYF. The genes are TRBV5-4 and TRBJ2-3; D may be TRBD2 (6 bases). Germline CDR1 and CDR2: SGHNT and YYREEE (reference sequence). This CDR3 has 13 amino acids. The germline V and J ends were trimmed by 4 bases and 5 bases, with 11 bases remaining between them.

By sample share, this clonotype is medium-sized. The chain links TRBV29-1 to TRBJ1-2, with TRBD1 matching 9 bases. V lost 4 bases to trimming and J lost 5 bases; unmatched junction nucleotides: 14. The germline CDR1 and CDR2 sequences are SQVTM and ANQGSEA. The CDR3 runs to 16 residues. CDR3 residues: CSVVPDRGGRTYGYTF. The CDR3 DNA reads TGCAGCGTTGTGCCGGACAGGGGAGGAAGGACTTATGGCTACACCTTC. The full variable domain, rest sourced from reference TRBV29-1 and TRBJ1-2, is SAVISQKPSRDICQRGTSLTIQCQVDSQVTMMFWYRQQPGQSLTLIATANQGSEATYESGFVIDKFPISRPNLTFSTLTVSNMSPEDSSIYLCSVVPDRGGRTYGYTFGSGTRLTVV.

The sample holds many counts of this clonotype. This chain joins TRBV25-1 and TRBJ1-2; D might be TRBD1 (5 bases). Germline assignment: CDR1 MGHDK and CDR2 SYGVNS. The CDR3 consists of 12 residues. The V end lost 7 bases, the J end lost 4 bases, and 10 bases lay between the germline ends. CDR3 sequence reads: CASMQGFYGYTF. The CDR3 DNA follows: TGTGCCAGCATGCAGGGTTTCTATGGCTACACCTTC.

This clonotype was seen a single time. The gene calls are TRBV27 and TRBJ2-1; weak D call: TRBD2 (6 bases). The CDR3 is 12 amino acids. V shed 9 bases and J shed 7 bases, with 13 bases lying between them. The V gene's germline CDR1 is MNHEY and CDR2 SMNVEV (reference sequence). CDR3 nucleotide sequence: TGTGCCAGTTTACTCGGGGGAAATGAGCAGTTCTTC. Translated: CASLLGGNEQFF.

On this clonotype: One junction end does not reproduce the germline sequence, and a read error may be involved. This rearrangement joins TRBV20-1 to TRBJ1-1; D is unclear. Germline V CDR1 and CDR2: DFQATT, SNEGSKA (reference sequence). This CDR3 has 11 residues. CDR3 nucleotides: TGCAGAGCCCGTAGGAGCACTGAAGCTTTATTT. Translated: CRARRSTEALF.

By share of the sample, this clonotype is medium-sized. V and J are TRBV7-9 and TRBJ2-3, with 10 bases identical to TRBD1. Germline V lookup: CDR1 SEHNR, CDR2 FQNEAQ (reference sequence). The CDR3 contains 15 residues. V lost 1 base, J lost 5 bases, and 3 bases stayed unmatched. DNA of the CDR3: TGTGCCAGCAGCTTAGAGGGACAGGGGCAAGATACGCAGTATTTT. This translates into CASSLEGQGQDTQYF.

This clonotype was recorded a few times. The V call is TRBV7-3, the J call TRBJ2-1; no firm D call. V was shortened by 2 bases and J by 10 bases, with 15 bases between the two germline ends. The germline V gene has CDR1 SGHTA and CDR2 FQGTGA. The CDR3 runs to 14 residues. As DNA, the CDR3 is TGTGCCAGCAGCTTATTGGCCGATATTAGCGAGCAGTTCTTC. This codes for CASSLLADISEQFF.

By share, this clonotype ranks as medium-sized (0.01 to 0.1%). The chain carries TRBV19 and TRBJ1-5; perhaps TRBD1 as D (5 bases). The V gene lost 4 bases and the J gene lost 7 bases, with 11 bases spanning the gap. Germline CDR1 is LNHDA and CDR2 is SQIVND (reference sequence). This CDR3 is built from 13 residues. In nucleotides, the CDR3 is TGTGCCAGTAGTACCGGGACTGGACAGCCCCAGCATTTT. Translation gives CASSTGTGQPQHF.